The present T cell receptor (beta chain) was sequenced within a study of blood T cell repertoires in COVID-19. Study-wide background: Collection of acute and convalescent COVID-19 samples took place in the United States, Italy and Spain. Nucleic acid was either cDNA or gDNA, and it came from T cells, B-cell-depleted T cells, or PBMCs.

Authors' methods: Quantification of nucleated cells was approximated via reference gene primer amplification. Clones were read by immunoSEQ multiplex PCR, and TCRdb kept only the in-frame ones, dropping some. Clone size and V and J calls were adopted from that table, with D and trimming inferred from the DNA. The table lists 250,000 to 300,000 clones, over 80% of them singletons. Germline V gives CDR1 SGDLS, CDR2 YYNGEE. The CDR3 is made up of 14 amino acids. V gave up 4 bases and J gave up 7 bases, with 15 bases separating them. The rearrangement uses TRBV9 and TRBJ2-1; D is undetermined. The TCR sequence derives from a man in his 60s who had recovered from COVID-19. Sequenced: peripheral blood. The CDR3 is CASSPRFVFNEQFF. The CDR3 bases are TGTGCCAGCAGCCCGAGGTTTGTTTTTAATGAGCAGTTCTTC.